This is a list of T cell receptor beta chains from one sample in a study of beta chain features in type 1 diabetes. The data were produced by immunoSEQ multiplex PCR, yet TCRdb's version contains in-frame clones alone and is incomplete. The data hold under 300,000 clones, with roughly 13% observed a single time. The sample taken for sequencing was naive CD4+ T cells from blood. The receptors were gathered from a man aged 30-40 years with type 1 diabetes. Each CDR3 is given with its conserved first and last residue. A D gene is named only where the DNA matches it firmly. Part of the rows lack a size; the others show once, few, many or a class for expanded clones.

J gene,D gene,V gene,CDR3 length,clone size,CDR3 protein,CDR3 DNA
TRBJ2-5,TRBD1,TRBV11-3,14,-,CASSLVAGGETQYF,TGTGCCAGCAGCTTAGTGGCAGGGGGAGAGACCCAGTACTTC
TRBJ2-7,TRBD1,TRBV7-9,14,-,CASSLGTGGNEQYF,TGTGCCAGCAGCTTAGGGACAGGGGGCAACGAGCAGTACTTC
TRBJ2-6,-,TRBV18,15,few,CASSPQGSGANVLTF,TGTGCCAGCTCACCCCAGGGCTCTGGGGCCAACGTCCTGACTTTC
TRBJ2-5,-,TRBV11-2,14,-,CASSPLQGQETQYF,TGTGCCAGCAGCCCACTCCAGGGTCAAGAGACCCAGTACTTC
TRBJ2-7,TRBD1,TRBV5-6,15,few,CASSLGDRAGYEQYF,TGTGCCAGCAGCTTGGGGGACAGGGCCGGCTACGAGCAGTACTTC
TRBJ2-7,-,TRBV5-4,12,-,CASSSPGYEQYF,TGTGCCAGCAGCTCTCCCGGCTACGAGCAGTACTTC
TRBJ2-7,TRBD1,TRBV19,15,few,CASSIGQGVPYEQYF,TGTGCCAGTAGTATAGGACAGGGTGTCCCCTACGAGCAGTACTTC
TRBJ2-5,-,TRBV6-5,13,few,CASSPQVWETQYF,TGTGCCAGCAGCCCACAGGTGTGGGAGACCCAGTACTTC
TRBJ1-1,-,TRBV5-1,14,few,CASSPIPRDTEAFF,TGCGCCAGCAGCCCAATACCCCGCGACACTGAAGCTTTCTTT
TRBJ2-7,-,TRBV7-2,15,few,CASSLGGGSSYEQYF,TGTGCCAGCAGCTTAGGAGGCGGTTCGTCCTACGAGCAGTACTTC
TRBJ2-1,TRBD2,TRBV5-4,15,-,CASSFKRGGGNEQFF,TGTGCCAGCAGCTTTAAGCGGGGGGGAGGCAATGAGCAGTTCTTC
TRBJ2-7,-,TRBV10-3,13,-,CAISTGTYYEQYF,TGTGCCATCAGTACCGGGACTTACTACGAGCAGTACTTC
TRBJ1-2,TRBD1,TRBV6-1,14,-,CAISESRQGDGYTF,TGTGCCATCAGTGAGTCGAGACAGGGGGACGGCTACACCTTC
TRBJ2-3,-,TRBV5-1,13,few,CASSPRQTDTQYF,TGCGCCAGCAGCCCGCGACAGACAGATACGCAGTATTTT
TRBJ2-6,-,TRBV7-9,18,-,CASSPPFGVESGANVLTF,TGTGCCAGCAGCCCTCCCTTTGGTGTTGAGTCTGGGGCCAACGTCCTGACTTTC
TRBJ1-6,-,TRBV19,14,few,CASKEDSYNSPLHF,TGTGCCAGTAAGGAGGACTCCTATAATTCACCCCTCCACTTT
TRBJ1-2,TRBD1,TRBV2,15,few,CASSEAETTGNGYTF,TGTGCCAGCAGTGAAGCGGAAACGACAGGGAATGGCTACACCTTC
TRBJ1-1,TRBD1,TRBV6-1,14,-,CASSLDRGNTEAFF,TGTGCCAGCAGCCTGGACAGGGGAAACACTGAAGCTTTCTTT
TRBJ2-1,-,TRBV18,15,few,CASSPDQGYSNEQFF,TGTGCCAGCTCACCAGACCAGGGATATAGCAATGAGCAGTTCTTC
TRBJ1-2,-,TRBV5-1,13,few,CASSLQGNYGYTF,TGCGCCAGCAGCTTGCAGGGGAACTATGGCTACACCTTC
TRBJ2-7,-,TRBV2,15,few,CASSEAGGYSYEQYF,TGTGCCAGCAGTGAAGCTGGGGGCTACTCCTACGAGCAGTACTTC
TRBJ2-3,-,TRBV6-6,12,-,CASTRGTDTQYF,TGTGCCAGCACCCGGGGGACGGATACGCAGTATTTT
TRBJ2-3,-,TRBV30,13,few,CAWSARHTDTQYF,TGTGCCTGGAGTGCCAGACACACAGATACGCAGTATTTT
TRBJ2-1,TRBD2,TRBV2,16,few,CASNPKRGGSYNEQFF,TGTGCCAGCAACCCCAAGCGGGGGGGCTCCTACAATGAGCAGTTCTTC
TRBJ2-7,-,TRBV7-9,14,-,CASSFLAGSDEQYF,TGTGCCAGCAGCTTCTTGGCAGGGTCAGACGAGCAGTACTTC
TRBJ1-2,-,TRBV18,15,few,CASSPGPPGDYGYTF,TGTGCCAGCTCACCAGGGCCACCCGGTGACTATGGCTACACCTTC
TRBJ2-7,-,TRBV4-2,13,few,CASSPGIPYEQYF,TGTGCCAGCAGCCCCGGGATACCCTACGAGCAGTACTTC
TRBJ2-7,-,TRBV18,14,-,CASSPGTQAPEQYF,TGTGCCAGCTCACCCGGGACACAAGCACCCGAGCAGTACTTC
TRBJ2-1,-,TRBV5-1,14,-,CASSSDSLYNEQFF,TGCGCCAGCAGCTCGGACAGCTTATACAATGAGCAGTTCTTC